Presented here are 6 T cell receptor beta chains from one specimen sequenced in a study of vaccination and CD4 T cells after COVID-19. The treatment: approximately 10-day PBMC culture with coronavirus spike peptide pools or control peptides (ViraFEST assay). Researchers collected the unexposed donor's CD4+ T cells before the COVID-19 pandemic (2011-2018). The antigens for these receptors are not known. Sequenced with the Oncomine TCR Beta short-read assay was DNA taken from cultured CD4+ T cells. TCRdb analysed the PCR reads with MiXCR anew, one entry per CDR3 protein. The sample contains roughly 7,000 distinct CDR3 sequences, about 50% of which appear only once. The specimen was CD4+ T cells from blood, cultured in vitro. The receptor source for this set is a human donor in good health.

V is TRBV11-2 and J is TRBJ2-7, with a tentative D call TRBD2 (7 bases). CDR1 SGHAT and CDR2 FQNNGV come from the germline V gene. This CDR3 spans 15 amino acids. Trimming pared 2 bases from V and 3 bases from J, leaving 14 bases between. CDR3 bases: TGTGCCAGCAGCTTAAAGGGGGGGAAAATCTACGAGCAGTACTTC. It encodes CASSLKGGKIYEQYF.

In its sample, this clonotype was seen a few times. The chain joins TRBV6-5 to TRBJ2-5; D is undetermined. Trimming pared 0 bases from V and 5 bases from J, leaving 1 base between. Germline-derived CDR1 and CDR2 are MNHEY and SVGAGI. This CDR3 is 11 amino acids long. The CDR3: CASSYSETQYF. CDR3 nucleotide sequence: TGTGCCAGCAGTTACTCGGAGACCCAGTACTTC.

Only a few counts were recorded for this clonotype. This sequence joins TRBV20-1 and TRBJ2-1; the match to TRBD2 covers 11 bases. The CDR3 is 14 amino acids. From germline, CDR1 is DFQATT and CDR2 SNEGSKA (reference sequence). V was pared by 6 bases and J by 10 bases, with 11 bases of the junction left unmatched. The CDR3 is CSAPPSGGPWEQFF. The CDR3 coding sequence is TGCAGTGCCCCCCCTAGCGGGGGGCCATGGGAGCAGTTCTTC.

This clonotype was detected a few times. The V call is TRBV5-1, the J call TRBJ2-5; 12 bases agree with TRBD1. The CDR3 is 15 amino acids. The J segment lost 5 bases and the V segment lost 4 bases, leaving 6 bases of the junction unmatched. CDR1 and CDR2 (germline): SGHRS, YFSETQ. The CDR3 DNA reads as TGCGCCAGCAGCCCCGGGACAGGGGGCATGGAGACCCAGTACTTC. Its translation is CASSPGTGGMETQYF.

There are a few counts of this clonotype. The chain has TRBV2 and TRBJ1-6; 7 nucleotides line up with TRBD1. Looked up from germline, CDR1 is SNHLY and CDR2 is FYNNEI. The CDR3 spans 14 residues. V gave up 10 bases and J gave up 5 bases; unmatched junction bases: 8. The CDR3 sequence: CATDRDRNNSPLHF. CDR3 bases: TGTGCCACCGACCGGGACAGAAATAATTCACCCCTCCACTTT.

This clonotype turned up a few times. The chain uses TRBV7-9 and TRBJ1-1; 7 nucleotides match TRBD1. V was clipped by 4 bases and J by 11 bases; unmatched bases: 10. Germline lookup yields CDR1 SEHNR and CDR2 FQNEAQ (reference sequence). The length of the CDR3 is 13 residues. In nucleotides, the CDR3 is TGTGCCAGCAGCTACTCCGACAGGGAGAATGCTTTCTTT. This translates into CASSYSDRENAFF.